This T cell receptor (beta chain) originates from a study of OX40 agonist ivuxolimab in advanced cancers. Study overall: Partial responses were recorded for three patients, including one with hepatocellular carcinoma and two with cutaneous melanoma.

Sequencing was performed with immunoSEQ multiplex PCR; in TCRdb, only in-frame clones are kept and a portion is missing. The sample carries about 120,000 clones, over 85% recorded once. Germline V gives CDR1 MDHEN, CDR2 SYDVKM. The CDR3 is 16 residues long. The V and J ends lost 4 bases and 2 bases respectively, with 12 bases between them. Sequences were derived from CD4+ or CD8+ T cells sorted from blood, sampled in a trial of the OX40 agonist ivuxolimab. The receptor was derived from an adult with an advanced solid tumor such as melanoma, head and neck, liver or kidney cancer. The chain combines TRBV28 with TRBJ2-6; no reliable D call. Here the CDR3 DNA reads TGTGCCAGCAGTTCGATCGCCTTGGCTGGGGCCAACGTCCTGACTTTC. Translated, it gives CASSSIALAGANVLTF.